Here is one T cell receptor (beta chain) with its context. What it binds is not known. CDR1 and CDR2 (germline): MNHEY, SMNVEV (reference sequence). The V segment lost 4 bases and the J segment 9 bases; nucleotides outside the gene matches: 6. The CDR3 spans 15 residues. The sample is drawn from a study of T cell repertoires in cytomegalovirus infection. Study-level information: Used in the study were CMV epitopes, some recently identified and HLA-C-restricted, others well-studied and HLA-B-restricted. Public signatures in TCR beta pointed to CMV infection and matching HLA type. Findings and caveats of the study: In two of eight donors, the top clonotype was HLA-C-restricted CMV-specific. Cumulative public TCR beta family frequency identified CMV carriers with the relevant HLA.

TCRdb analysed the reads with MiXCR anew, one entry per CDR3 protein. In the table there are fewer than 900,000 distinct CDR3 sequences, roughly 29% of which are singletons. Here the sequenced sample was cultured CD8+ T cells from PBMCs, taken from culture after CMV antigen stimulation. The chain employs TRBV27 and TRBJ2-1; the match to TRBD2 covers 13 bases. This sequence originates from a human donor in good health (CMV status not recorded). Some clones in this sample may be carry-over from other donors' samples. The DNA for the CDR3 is TGTGCCAGCAGTTCACAACTAGCGGGGGGGCGTGAGCAGTTCTTC. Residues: CASSSQLAGGREQFF.